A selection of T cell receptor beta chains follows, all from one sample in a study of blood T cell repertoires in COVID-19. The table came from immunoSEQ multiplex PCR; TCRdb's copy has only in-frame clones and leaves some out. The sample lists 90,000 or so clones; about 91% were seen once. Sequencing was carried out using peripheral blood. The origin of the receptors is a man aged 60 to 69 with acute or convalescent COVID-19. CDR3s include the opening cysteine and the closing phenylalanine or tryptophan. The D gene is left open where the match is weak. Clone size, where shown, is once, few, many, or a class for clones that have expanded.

CDR3aa: CSVRDGNQPQHF; CDR3nt: TGCAGCGTGAGGGATGGCAATCAGCCCCAGCATTTT; d_gene: NA; abundance: NA; j_gene: TRBJ1-5; v_gene: TRBV29-1
CDR3aa: CSVDERGPGELFF; CDR3nt: TGCAGCGTTGATGAAAGGGGCCCCGGGGAGCTGTTTTTT; d_gene: NA; abundance: NA; j_gene: TRBJ2-2; v_gene: TRBV29-1
CDR3aa: CASSVYRGPYEQYF; CDR3nt: TGCGCCAGCAGCGTTTACAGGGGACCCTACGAGCAGTACTTC; d_gene: TRBD1; abundance: NA; j_gene: TRBJ2-7; v_gene: TRBV5-1
CDR3aa: CASSYRQKAFF; CDR3nt: TGTGCCAGCAGTTACAGACAGAAAGCTTTCTTT; d_gene: NA; abundance: NA; j_gene: TRBJ1-1; v_gene: TRBV6-5
CDR3aa: CATSDRTSGGPPQYF; CDR3nt: TGTGCCACCAGTGATCGGACTAGCGGGGGCCCCCCCCAGTACTTC; d_gene: TRBD2; abundance: NA; j_gene: TRBJ2-5; v_gene: TRBV24-1
CDR3aa: CASKSGRGINYGYTF; CDR3nt: TGTGCCAGCAAGTCGGGCAGGGGGATTAACTATGGCTACACCTTC; d_gene: TRBD1; abundance: NA; j_gene: TRBJ1-2; v_gene: TRBV2
CDR3aa: CASRDRPTQYF; CDR3nt: TGTGCCAGCAGGGACAGACCGACCCAGTACTTC; d_gene: NA; abundance: once; j_gene: TRBJ2-5; v_gene: TRBV21-1
CDR3aa: CASSLMTGALGGYEQYF; CDR3nt: TGTGCCAGCAGCTTGATGACGGGGGCCTTGGGAGGGTACGAGCAGTACTTC; d_gene: NA; abundance: NA; j_gene: TRBJ2-7; v_gene: TRBV5-5
CDR3aa: CASSSPGRKNEQYF; CDR3nt: TGCGCCAGCAGCTCTCCCGGGAGAAAGAACGAGCAGTACTTC; d_gene: NA; abundance: NA; j_gene: TRBJ2-7; v_gene: TRBV5-1
CDR3aa: CATSRDRPVGPYNEQFF; CDR3nt: TGTGCCACCAGCAGAGATAGGCCGGTGGGCCCCTACAATGAGCAGTTCTTC; d_gene: NA; abundance: NA; j_gene: TRBJ2-1; v_gene: TRBV15
CDR3aa: CASSPGGEVEQFF; CDR3nt: TGTGCCAGCTCACCGGGGGGAGAGGTTGAGCAGTTCTTC; d_gene: NA; abundance: once; j_gene: TRBJ2-1; v_gene: TRBV18
CDR3aa: CARSLKAEGPTEAFF; CDR3nt: TGTGCCAGAAGCTTAAAGGCTGAGGGCCCCACTGAAGCTTTCTTT; d_gene: NA; abundance: NA; j_gene: TRBJ1-1; v_gene: TRBV7-5
CDR3aa: CASSSPPFGGDNEQFF; CDR3nt: TGCGCCAGCAGCTCGCCACCCTTCGGTGGAGACAATGAGCAGTTCTTC; d_gene: NA; abundance: once; j_gene: TRBJ2-1; v_gene: TRBV5-1
CDR3aa: CASSESGSGTNTGELFF; CDR3nt: TGCGCCAGCAGTGAGTCGGGTAGCGGGACGAACACCGGGGAGCTGTTTTTT; d_gene: TRBD2; abundance: once; j_gene: TRBJ2-2; v_gene: TRBV10-1
CDR3aa: CASSPFSTDTQYF; CDR3nt: TGTGCCAGCAGCCCCTTTAGCACAGATACGCAGTATTTT; d_gene: NA; abundance: NA; j_gene: TRBJ2-3; v_gene: TRBV3-1/TRBV3-2
CDR3aa: CASSYSTGGQVTYEQYF; CDR3nt: TGTGCCAGCAGTTACTCGACGGGGGGACAGGTGACCTACGAGCAGTACTTC; d_gene: NA; abundance: once; j_gene: TRBJ2-7; v_gene: TRBV6-2/TRBV6-3
CDR3aa: CASSISVGTGVGGELFF; CDR3nt: TGTGCCAGTAGTATCAGTGTCGGGACAGGGGTTGGCGGGGAGCTGTTTTTT; d_gene: TRBD1; abundance: few; j_gene: TRBJ2-2; v_gene: TRBV19
CDR3aa: CASSQDWGPISYEQYF; CDR3nt: TGCGCCAGCAGCCAAGATTGGGGGCCGATCTCCTACGAGCAGTACTTC; d_gene: NA; abundance: NA; j_gene: TRBJ2-7; v_gene: TRBV4-1
CDR3aa: CASSYGGASREKLFF; CDR3nt: TGTGCCAGCAGTTACGGGGGGGCGAGTAGAGAAAAACTGTTTTTT; d_gene: NA; abundance: NA; j_gene: TRBJ1-4; v_gene: TRBV6-5
CDR3aa: CASSLTDPSSGANVLTF; CDR3nt: TGCGCCAGCAGCTTGACAGATCCTTCCTCTGGGGCCAACGTCCTGACTTTC; d_gene: NA; abundance: once; j_gene: TRBJ2-6; v_gene: TRBV5-1
CDR3aa: CATSRTTYEQYF; CDR3nt: TGTGCCACCAGCAGAACTACCTACGAGCAGTACTTC; d_gene: NA; abundance: NA; j_gene: TRBJ2-7; v_gene: TRBV15
CDR3aa: CASSPGQDYEQYF; CDR3nt: TGTGCCAGCAGTCCCGGACAGGACTACGAGCAGTACTTC; d_gene: TRBD1; abundance: NA; j_gene: TRBJ2-7; v_gene: TRBV6-5
CDR3aa: CASSAWTSGNTDTQYF; CDR3nt: TGTGCCAGCAGTGCCTGGACTAGCGGAAACACAGATACGCAGTATTTT; d_gene: TRBD2; abundance: NA; j_gene: TRBJ2-3; v_gene: TRBV25-1
CDR3aa: CASTYDFDRATEAFF; CDR3nt: TGTGCCAGCACCTACGACTTTGACAGGGCCACTGAAGCTTTCTTT; d_gene: TRBD1; abundance: NA; j_gene: TRBJ1-1; v_gene: TRBV6-6
CDR3aa: CASTPREDTQYF; CDR3nt: TGTGCCAGCACCCCCAGGGAAGATACGCAGTATTTT; d_gene: NA; abundance: NA; j_gene: TRBJ2-3; v_gene: TRBV6-5
CDR3aa: CASSQARGGQAFF; CDR3nt: TGTGCCAGCAGCCAAGCCCGGGGTGGGCAAGCTTTCTTT; d_gene: NA; abundance: few; j_gene: TRBJ1-1; v_gene: TRBV14
CDR3aa: CASSQELAGGFNSYEQYF; CDR3nt: TGTGCCAGCAGCCAAGAGCTAGCGGGAGGATTTAACTCCTACGAGCAGTACTTC; d_gene: TRBD2; abundance: NA; j_gene: TRBJ2-7; v_gene: TRBV4-2
CDR3aa: CASSVGLRYEQFF; CDR3nt: TGTGCCAGCAGCGTTGGGCTACGATATGAGCAGTTCTTC; d_gene: NA; abundance: NA; j_gene: TRBJ2-1; v_gene: TRBV9
CDR3aa: CASSLEGTGEAFF; CDR3nt: TGTGCCAGCAGCTTAGAGGGGACAGGTGAAGCTTTCTTT; d_gene: TRBD1; abundance: few; j_gene: TRBJ1-1; v_gene: TRBV7-9
CDR3aa: CASSPDMEETQYF; CDR3nt: TGTGCCAGCAGCCCCGACATGGAAGAGACCCAGTACTTC; d_gene: NA; abundance: once; j_gene: TRBJ2-5; v_gene: TRBV11-2
CDR3aa: CASSVGGNTIYF; CDR3nt: TGTGCCAGCAGCGTCGGTGGAAACACCATATATTTT; d_gene: NA; abundance: NA; j_gene: TRBJ1-3; v_gene: TRBV9
CDR3aa: CASSDYGGYYGYTF; CDR3nt: TGTGCCAGCAGTGATTACGGCGGCTACTATGGCTACACCTTC; d_gene: NA; abundance: NA; j_gene: TRBJ1-2; v_gene: TRBV6-1
CDR3aa: CATALEATYEQYF; CDR3nt: TGCGCCACCGCTTTGGAGGCTACCTACGAGCAGTACTTC; d_gene: NA; abundance: NA; j_gene: TRBJ2-7; v_gene: TRBV10-2
CDR3aa: CSVLEGANTEAFF; CDR3nt: TGCAGCGTTTTAGAGGGGGCCAACACTGAAGCTTTCTTT; d_gene: TRBD1; abundance: NA; j_gene: TRBJ1-1; v_gene: TRBV29-1
CDR3aa: CASSLVERDSTDTQYF; CDR3nt: TGCGCCAGCAGCTTGGTCGAGCGGGATAGCACAGATACGCAGTATTTT; d_gene: TRBD2; abundance: NA; j_gene: TRBJ2-3; v_gene: TRBV5-1
CDR3aa: CASSFLAGWAYEQYF; CDR3nt: TGTGCCAGCAGTTTTTTAGCGGGATGGGCCTACGAGCAGTACTTC; d_gene: TRBD2; abundance: NA; j_gene: TRBJ2-7; v_gene: TRBV27
CDR3aa: CASSSRKGLVSETQYF; CDR3nt: TGTGCCAGCAGCAGCCGTAAGGGACTAGTATCAGAGACCCAGTACTTC; d_gene: TRBD2; abundance: NA; j_gene: TRBJ2-5; v_gene: TRBV9
CDR3aa: CASSLTGTGGNQPQHF; CDR3nt: TGTGCCAGCAGCTTAACGGGGACAGGGGGCAATCAGCCCCAGCATTTT; d_gene: TRBD1; abundance: NA; j_gene: TRBJ1-5; v_gene: TRBV7-9
CDR3aa: CASSPPRGVLNEQFF; CDR3nt: TGTGCCAGCTCACCACCTCGGGGTGTACTTAATGAGCAGTTCTTC; d_gene: NA; abundance: NA; j_gene: TRBJ2-1; v_gene: TRBV18
CDR3aa: CASSLESRSYEQYF; CDR3nt: TGTGCCAGCAGCTTAGAGTCCAGATCCTACGAGCAGTACTTC; d_gene: NA; abundance: once; j_gene: TRBJ2-7; v_gene: TRBV7-2
CDR3aa: CASSLSPSSGNTIYF; CDR3nt: TGCGCCAGCAGCTTAAGTCCGAGCTCTGGAAACACCATATATTTT; d_gene: NA; abundance: NA; j_gene: TRBJ1-3; v_gene: TRBV5-1
CDR3aa: CASSYQTSGTPYEQYF; CDR3nt: TGTGCCAGCAGCTACCAGACTAGCGGGACTCCCTACGAGCAGTACTTC; d_gene: TRBD2; abundance: NA; j_gene: TRBJ2-7; v_gene: TRBV13
CDR3aa: CASSVDSGNTIYF; CDR3nt: TGTGCCAGCAGCGTAGACAGCGGAAACACCATATATTTT; d_gene: NA; abundance: NA; j_gene: TRBJ1-3; v_gene: TRBV9
CDR3aa: CASSTRLASYEQYF; CDR3nt: TGCGCCAGCAGCACGAGACTAGCCTCCTACGAGCAGTACTTC; d_gene: TRBD2; abundance: NA; j_gene: TRBJ2-7; v_gene: TRBV5-1
CDR3aa: CAWNRGNTDTQYF; CDR3nt: TGTGCCTGGAACAGGGGAAACACAGATACGCAGTATTTT; d_gene: TRBD1; abundance: NA; j_gene: TRBJ2-3; v_gene: TRBV30
CDR3aa: CASSIGQGTIIDSPLHF; CDR3nt: TGTGCCAGTAGTATCGGGCAGGGGACCATAATCGATTCACCCCTCCACTTT; d_gene: NA; abundance: NA; j_gene: TRBJ1-6; v_gene: TRBV19
CDR3aa: CASSPTRRGTAFF; CDR3nt: TGTGCCAGCAGCCCGACTCGACGCGGCACGGCTTTCTTT; d_gene: NA; abundance: NA; j_gene: TRBJ1-1; v_gene: TRBV7-3
CDR3aa: CATSTRTGGNYGYTF; CDR3nt: TGTGCCACCAGCACCAGGACAGGGGGCAACTATGGCTACACCTTC; d_gene: TRBD1; abundance: NA; j_gene: TRBJ1-2; v_gene: TRBV15